This TCR beta chain stems from a study of read filtering for tumor transcriptome and immune sequencing. The wider study: Among patients, approximately 17 were male and some 15 female, aged about 45 to 85 (mean about 70). Transcriptome libraries were built from DNase-treated RNA.

This clonotype is categorized as medium-sized (0.01 to 0.1%). From about 0.4 ug of RNA, a library with molecular barcoded alpha/delta and beta/gamma adaptors was made. MiXCR, run by TCRdb on the reads, gives a single entry per CDR3 protein. This repertoire shows tens of thousands of distinct CDR3 sequences, around a fifth found once; its top ten account for less than 20%. This CDR3 has 15 residues. The ends lost 6 bases at V and 3 bases at J; junction bases unmatched: 7. At the time of active disease, bone marrow was collected from every patient. What was sequenced was a population of CD138-negative cells sorted from bone marrow. This TCR was recovered from a donor aged 40 or over with multiple myeloma. J is TRBJ2-1 and V is TRBV12-3 or TRBV12-4; 8 bases agree with TRBD2. CDR3: CASSPRLASYNEQFF. CDR3 DNA: TGTGCCAGCAGCCCTCGACTAGCGAGCTACAATGAGCAGTTCTTC.